This TCR beta chain was profiled in a study of T-cell reconstitution after alpha-beta-depleted transplantation in children. Unique molecular identifiers were incorporated into the prepared TCRbeta library. MiXCR, applied by TCRdb to the PCR reads, yields one record per CDR3 protein. The table has about 980,000 distinct CDR3 sequences, 25% to 35% seen once. In regard to this clonotype: Its specificity is not known.

The CDR3 contains 15 residues. Trimming at V came to 7 bases and at J to 3 bases, leaving 11 bases not matched to a gene. The study, taken as a whole, reports: Several hundred expanded graft clones reportedly gave rise to the alpha-beta T cells present about two months after transplant. T-cell counts and diversity at one year following transplant were attributed mainly to newly produced T cells. TCRbeta diversity was high at day 60 in some patients (a result of surviving recipient T cells and thymic progenitors).

The sequence was collected from a boy under three years old who had a stem cell transplant for SCID, so the T cells may come from the graft donor. The material sequenced was PBMCs, mostly from graft donor cells, taken 360 days after TCRalphabeta/CD19-depleted stem cell transplant. The V call is TRBV12-3 or TRBV12-4, the J call TRBJ1-1; TRBD1 matches 7 bases. The CDR3 protein is CASTLGDRRYTEAFF. CDR3 in DNA: TGTGCCAGCACCCTAGGGGACAGAAGATACACTGAAGCTTTCTTT.